This note documents a single T cell receptor (beta chain) sequence. Its antigen is unidentified. 60 Vbeta and 13 Jbeta primers were used in PCR. The method was immunoSEQ multiplex PCR; TCRdb's version includes in-frame clones alone and lacks a portion of them. This sample contains over 65,000 clones. The germline V and J ends were trimmed by 5 bases and 6 bases, with 17 bases remaining between them. The CDR3 is 13 amino acids. The germline V gene encodes CDR1 GTSNPN and CDR2 SVGIG (reference sequence). This sample was taken from a study of cytomegalovirus exposure and HLA in healthy donors. Study-level results: Under in vitro conditions, three CMV-associated chains were confirmed as specific for CMV antigens.

Material for sequencing was PBMCs. The gene calls are TRBV30 and TRBJ2-7, with a weak D call TRBD2 (6 bases). The TCR was taken from a woman aged 25 to 45 in good health and CMV-seronegative. Here the CDR3 reads CAWSDGQGGEQYF. CDR3 DNA: TGTGCCTGGTCCGACGGCCAGGGAGGCGAGCAGTACTTC.